Each of the 27 T cell receptor beta chains below was sequenced from the same sample in a study of cytomegalovirus exposure and HLA in healthy donors. Clones were read by immunoSEQ multiplex PCR, and TCRdb kept only the in-frame ones, dropping some. The repertoire has around 56,000 clones, 93% of them found once; the top ten carry around 1.7%. The sequencing sample was made of PBMCs. These receptors came from a woman between 18 and 29 years old in good health and CMV-seropositive.

The rearrangement joins TRBV4-1 to TRBJ2-7; the match to TRBD2 covers 9 bases. The CDR3 has 16 residues. Germline V gene data show CDR1 as MGHRA and CDR2 as YSYEKL. The junction had 17 bases not matched to a gene; V was cut back by 5 bases and J by 9 bases. CDR3: CASSSELAGGGGRQYF. The CDR3, as DNA: TGCGCCAGCAGCTCCGAACTAGCGGGCGGGGGTGGGAGGCAGTACTTC.

The chain couples TRBV4-3 to TRBJ1-1; D is uncertain. The CDR3 contains 14 residues. Trimming removed 1 base from V and 5 bases from J, with 11 bases in between. The V gene's germline CDR1 is LGHNA and CDR2 YSLEER. The CDR3 here is CASSQVIVGTEAFF. CDR3 in DNA: TGCGCCAGCAGCCAAGTAATCGTCGGGACTGAAGCTTTCTTT.

This clone was counted a single time. The V call is TRBV4-1, the J call TRBJ1-1; D remains unclear. This CDR3 comprises 15 residues. Germline V gene data show CDR1 as MGHRA and CDR2 as YSYEKL. Between the trimmed V and J ends, which lost 0 bases and 2 bases, there was a span of 10 bases. CDR3 in DNA: TGCGCCAGCAGCCAAGATGCTATGCCTAACACTGAAGCTTTCTTT. Encoded protein: CASSQDAMPNTEAFF.

The rearrangement uses TRBV6-5 and TRBJ2-7, with TRBD2 matching 9 bases. The CDR3 extends over 14 amino acids. The V and J ends lost 5 bases and 4 bases, in that order; junction bases with no gene match: 6. CDR1 is MNHEY, CDR2 SVGAGI, per germline. The CDR3 spells CASSRSGGPYEQYF. Written as DNA, the CDR3 is TGTGCCAGCAGTCGGAGCGGGGGGCCTTACGAGCAGTACTTC.

This chain connects TRBV29-1 to TRBJ2-3, with 10 bases lining up with TRBD2. Losses at the gene ends were 4 bases for V and 6 bases for J; bases not matched to a gene: 10. CDR3 length: 15 amino acids. Germline lookup yields CDR1 SQVTM and CDR2 ANQGSEA. The CDR3 here is CSVAWSSGGLDTQYF. CDR3 DNA: TGCAGCGTTGCCTGGAGTAGCGGGGGGTTGGATACGCAGTATTTT.

The chain carries TRBV7-2 and TRBJ1-2; D not certain. V was clipped by 1 base and J by 3 bases, with 15 bases between them. Germline CDR1 reads SGHTA; CDR2 reads FQGNSA. The CDR3 is 16 residues long. The CDR3 sequence is CASSLELPITHYGYTF. The CDR3 nucleotides are TGTGCCAGCAGCTTAGAGCTCCCCATCACCCACTATGGCTACACCTTC.

This clone was counted once. The chain is built from TRBV12-1 and TRBJ2-7; the table's D gene call, TRBD1, was not cross checked with the DNA. TRBV12-1 counts as a pseudogene. The CDR3 contains 17 residues. Here the CDR3 DNA reads TGTGCCAACTTGCCGGGACAGGGGTTAGCTACGGATCACGAGCAGTACTTC. Translating it yields CANLPGQGLATDHEQYF.

The rearrangement uses TRBV6-1 and TRBJ1-2; a weak D match, TRBD1 (6 bases). CDR1 is MNHNS and CDR2 is SASEGT in the germline V gene. With 2 bases removed from V and 8 bases from J, the gap between germline ends came to 9 bases. This CDR3 comprises 12 residues. This chain's CDR3 is CASSEWGRGYTF. CDR3 DNA: TGTGCCAGCAGTGAATGGGGGCGCGGCTACACCTTC.

The chain is built from TRBV9 and TRBJ2-1; D is unresolved. The germline gives CDR1 SGDLS, CDR2 YYNGEE. The V end was cut by 6 bases, the J end by 0 bases, with 10 bases between. The CDR3 has 14 residues. CDR3 sequence (DNA): TGTGCCAGCAACCCAGTGGCCTCCTACAATGAGCAGTTCTTC. It translates to CASNPVASYNEQFF.

The V gene is TRBV28, the J gene TRBJ2-7, with 9 bases lining up with TRBD2. The ends lost 3 bases at V and 4 bases at J; junction bases unmatched: 10. There are 16 residues in the CDR3. Germline V gene data show CDR1 as MDHEN and CDR2 as SYDVKM. The CDR3 coding sequence is TGTGCCAGCAGTTTGTGGCTAGCGGGGACCTCATACGAGCAGTACTTC. This codes for CASSLWLAGTSYEQYF.

The sample holds one count of this clone. The junction shows a germline mismatch at one end, possibly a read error. This chain uses TRBV4-2 with TRBJ2-7; tentative D call: TRBD1 (6 bases). Germline CDR1 and CDR2: LGHNA and YNFKEQ. This CDR3 region has 17 residues. This chain's CDR3 is CASSQVTVRDKSYEQYF. The CDR3, as DNA: TGTGCCAGCAGTCAAGTAACGGTCAGGGACAAGTCCTACGAGCAGTACTTC.

The chain carries TRBV4-2 and TRBJ1-5, with TRBD1 matching over 7 bases. The CDR3 loop spans 17 amino acids. Germline loops: CDR1 LGHNA, CDR2 YNFKEQ. V was pared by 1 base and J by 2 bases, with 8 bases of the junction left unmatched. The CDR3 is CASSQGTGEKGNQPQHF. DNA of the CDR3: TGTGCCAGCAGCCAAGGAACAGGGGAGAAGGGCAATCAGCCCCAGCATTTT.

J is TRBJ1-3 and V is TRBV12-5; D possibly corresponds to TRBD1 (6 bases). Looked up from germline, CDR1 is LGHNT and CDR2 is FRNRAP. The CDR3 extends over 14 amino acids. CDR3: CALWGGRGGNTIYF. As DNA, the CDR3 is TGTGCCTTGTGGGGGGGGCGCGGTGGAAACACCATATATTTT.

J is TRBJ2-7 and V is TRBV12-5; perhaps TRBD1 as D (5 bases). The CDR3 runs 16 residues. Germline CDR1 reads LGHNT; CDR2 reads FRNRAP. V dropped 1 base and J dropped 0 bases, with 13 bases sitting between them. CDR3 amino acids: CASGLGWGGSSYEQYF. The CDR3 region has the DNA TGTGCTAGTGGTTTGGGGTGGGGCGGCAGCTCCTACGAGCAGTACTTC.

This chain uses TRBV5-6 with TRBJ2-6; TRBD1 matches 8 bases. The trim removed 2 bases at V and 4 bases at J, leaving 2 bases unmatched. The CDR3 runs 15 residues. Germline V CDR1 and CDR2: SGHDT, YYEEEE. Written as DNA, the CDR3 is TGTGCCAGCAGCTTTCAGGGGGCCGGGGCCAACGTCCTGACTTTC. It translates to CASSFQGAGANVLTF. Based on the CDR3 plus reference TRBV5-6 and TRBJ2-6, the full variable domain is DAGVTQSPTHLIKTRGQQVTLRCSPKSGHDTVSWYQQALGQGPQFIFQYYEEEERQRGNFPDRFSGHQFPNYSSELNVNALLLGDSALYLCASSFQGAGANVLTFGAGSRLTVL.

The rearrangement joins TRBV7-9 to TRBJ1-2; D might be TRBD1 (6 bases). This CDR3 has 15 residues. Looked up from germline, CDR1 is SEHNR and CDR2 is FQNEAQ (reference sequence). V was clipped by 0 bases and J by 8 bases, with 16 bases between them. CDR3 bases: TGTGCCAGCAGCTTAGCTATACAGGGCGTGGAGGGCTACACCTTC. Protein sequence: CASSLAIQGVEGYTF.

The rearrangement joins TRBV5-1 to TRBJ2-7; 8 bases fit TRBD2. Germline loops: CDR1 SGHRS, CDR2 YFSETQ. V trimming: 0 bases; J trimming: 3 bases; junction bases outside the gene matches: 14. The CDR3 covers 18 residues. Here the CDR3 reads CASSLESRRGGTFYEQYF. The CDR3 bases are TGCGCCAGCAGCTTGGAATCTCGCCGCGGGGGGACCTTCTACGAGCAGTACTTC. The complete variable domain, with remaining parts taken from reference TRBV5-1 and TRBJ2-7, reads KAGVTQTPRYLIKTRGQQVTLSCSPISGHRSVSWYQQTPGQGLQFLFEYFSETQRNKGNFPGRFSGRQFSNSRSEMNVSTLELGDSALYLCASSLESRRGGTFYEQYFGPGTRLTVT.

This sequence joins TRBV7-9 and TRBJ1-4; D is uncertain. Germline V CDR1 and CDR2: SEHNR, FQNEAQ (reference sequence). There are 16 residues in the CDR3. Trimming removed 5 bases at V and 1 base at J, with 14 bases between. The CDR3 here is CASSPSSRGTNEKLFF. The CDR3 nucleotides are TGTGCCAGCAGCCCCAGTTCTCGAGGAACTAATGAAAAACTGTTTTTT.

The chain carries TRBV29-1 and TRBJ2-3, with no clear D. CDR3 size: 13 residues. Germline V gene sequence: CDR1 SQVTM, CDR2 ANQGSEA. V was cut by 6 bases and J by 6 bases, with 16 bases left in between. The CDR3 sequence is CSVSSFPADTQYF. For the CDR3, the DNA is TGCAGCGTCTCTAGTTTTCCAGCGGATACGCAGTATTTT.

The V and J genes are TRBV5-1 and TRBJ1-2; weak D call: TRBD1 (5 bases). The germline gives CDR1 SGHRS, CDR2 YFSETQ. The length of the CDR3 is 13 residues. Trimming pared 0 bases from V and 4 bases from J, leaving 7 bases between. The CDR3 here is CASSLGQLYGYTF. The DNA for the CDR3 is TGCGCCAGCAGCTTGGGACAGCTCTATGGCTACACCTTC.

The V call is TRBV4-1, the J call TRBJ1-6; a weak D match, TRBD1 (5 bases). This CDR3 is built from 15 residues. Germline values: CDR1 MGHRA, CDR2 YSYEKL. Trimming pared 1 base from V and 11 bases from J, leaving 15 bases between. The CDR3 spells CASSQVGGVETPLHF. CDR3 DNA sequence: TGCGCCAGCAGCCAAGTCGGGGGGGTTGAGACACCCCTCCACTTT.

This sequence joins TRBV29-1 and TRBJ1-1; 7 nucleotides line up with TRBD1. Germline lookup yields CDR1 SQVTM and CDR2 ANQGSEA. J gave up 5 bases and V 6 bases, and 15 bases lay outside the gene matches. The CDR3 spans 15 residues. CDR3 bases: TGCAGCGTACGGGACAGCGGGCCGTTGTCGACTGAAGCTTTCTTT. Its protein is CSVRDSGPLSTEAFF.

The J gene is TRBJ1-5, the V gene TRBV27; D not resolved. V lost 0 bases and J 1 base, leaving 16 bases between the germline ends. This CDR3 is built from 18 residues. Germline V CDR1 and CDR2: MNHEY, SMNVEV (reference sequence). CDR3 coding DNA: TGTGCCAGCAGTTTATCGTGGTTAGAAAGATACAGCAATCAGCCCCAGCATTTT. This codes for CASSLSWLERYSNQPQHF.

CDR3 protein: CASTQGVRAEAFF. The CDR3 region has the DNA TGTGCCAGCACCCAGGGGGTACGGGCTGAAGCTTTCTTT. The chain couples TRBV7-2 to TRBJ1-1; 7 positions agree with TRBD1. After removal of 7 bases from V and 6 bases from J, the junction contained 8 bases not matched to a gene. The CDR3 is made up of 13 amino acids. Per germline, CDR1 SGHTA and CDR2 FQGNSA. The entire variable domain, with the rest obtained from reference TRBV7-2 and TRBJ1-1, is as follows: GAGVSQSPSNKVTEKGKDVELRCDPISGHTALYWYRQSLGQGLEFLIYFQGNSAPDKSGLPSDRFSAERTGGSVSTLTIQRTQQEDSAVYLCASTQGVRAEAFFGQGTRLTVV.

In regard to this clone: Other DNA sequences within the sample encode an identical CDR3. The rearrangement joins TRBV29-1 to TRBJ2-3; weak D call: TRBD1 (6 bases). The CDR3 is 14 amino acids. Trimming removed 3 bases from V and 2 bases from J, with 12 bases in between. The germline CDR1 and CDR2 sequences are SQVTM and ANQGSEA. CDR3 amino acids: CSVEGQGYTDTQYF. For the CDR3, the DNA is TGCAGCGTTGAGGGGCAGGGGTACACAGATACGCAGTATTTT.

The V call is TRBV11-2, the J call TRBJ1-5; TRBD1 matches 8 bases. CDR3 size: 13 residues. V was clipped by 2 bases and J by 7 bases; unmatched bases: 1. Germline CDR1 is SGHAT and CDR2 is FQNNGV. The CDR3 is CASSLTGGQPQHF. CDR3 sequence (DNA): TGTGCCAGCAGCTTAACAGGGGGACAGCCCCAGCATTTT.

V gene TRBV7-6 combines with J gene TRBJ1-3; D is perhaps TRBD1 (6 bases). Trimming shortened V by 1 base and J by 6 bases, and 13 bases separated the two germline ends. CDR3 length equals 15 residues. Germline CDR1 reads SGHVS; CDR2 reads FNYEAQ. The CDR3 nucleotides are TGTGCCAGCAGCTTAGAAATGGGGGCTGAAAACACCATATATTTT. It codes for CASSLEMGAENTIYF.